This TCR beta chain was identified during a study of response to subunit inactivated influenza vaccine. Germline CDR1 reads SGDLS; CDR2 reads YYNGEE. The germline V and J ends were trimmed by 2 bases and 3 bases, with 8 bases remaining between them. The CDR3 loop spans 14 amino acids. Comment on this clonotype: Its target is unknown.

MiXCR, run by TCRdb on the RT-PCR reads, gives a single entry per CDR3 protein. The table shows about half a million distinct CDR3 sequences, with approximately 9.9% occurring only once. General study points: After each seasonal influenza vaccination, few new T cells are recruited, the authors suggested.

The clonotype was recovered from a man between 50 and 59 years old who received an inactivated influenza vaccine. The specimen was PBMCs from blood, collected 40 to 50 days after vaccination. The J gene is TRBJ2-2, the V gene TRBV9; D ambiguous. The CDR3 sequence is CASSVVFDTGELFF. In DNA, the CDR3 is TGTGCCAGCAGCGTGGTTTTTGACACCGGGGAGCTGTTTTTT. The variable domain in full, with the rest retrieved from reference TRBV9 and TRBJ2-2, is DSGVTQTPKHLITATGQRVTLRCSPRSGDLSVYWYQQSLDQGLQFLIQYYNGEERAKGNILERFSAQQFPDLHSELNLSSLELGDSALYFCASSVVFDTGELFFGEGSRLTVL.